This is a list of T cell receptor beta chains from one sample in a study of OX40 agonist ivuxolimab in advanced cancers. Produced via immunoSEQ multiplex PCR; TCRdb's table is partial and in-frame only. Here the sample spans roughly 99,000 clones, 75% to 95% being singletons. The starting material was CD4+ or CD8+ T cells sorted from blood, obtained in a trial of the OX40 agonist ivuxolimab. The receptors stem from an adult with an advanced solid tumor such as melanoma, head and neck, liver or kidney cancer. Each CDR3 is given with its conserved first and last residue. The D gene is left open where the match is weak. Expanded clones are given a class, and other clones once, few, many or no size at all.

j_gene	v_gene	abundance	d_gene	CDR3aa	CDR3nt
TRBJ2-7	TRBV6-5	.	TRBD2	CASSYSLAGAHEQYF	TGTGCCAGCAGTTACTCCCTAGCGGGAGCCCACGAGCAGTACTTC
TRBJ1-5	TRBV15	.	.	CATSRDLVRNQPQHF	TGTGCCACCAGCAGAGATCTTGTGAGAAATCAGCCCCAGCATTTT
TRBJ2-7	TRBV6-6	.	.	CATDDGIYEQYF	TGTGCCACGGATGACGGAATCTACGAGCAGTACTTC
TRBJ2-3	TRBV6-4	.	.	CASSDNGFLDTQYF	TGTGCCAGCAGTGACAATGGATTCCTGGATACGCAGTATTTT
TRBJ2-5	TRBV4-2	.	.	CASSQGGRTEETQYF	TGTGCCAGCAGCCAAGGAGGGAGGACAGAAGAGACCCAGTACTTC
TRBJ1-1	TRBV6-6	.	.	CASRLGLMRNTEAFF	TGTGCCAGCAGGCTCGGATTGATGAGGAACACTGAAGCTTTCTTT
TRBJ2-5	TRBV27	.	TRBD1	CASSFLGQGQETQYF	TGTGCCAGCAGTTTCCTGGGACAGGGACAAGAGACCCAGTACTTC
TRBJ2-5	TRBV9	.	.	CASSPRTNRRETQYF	TGTGCCAGCAGCCCTAGGACCAACCGGCGGGAGACCCAGTACTTC
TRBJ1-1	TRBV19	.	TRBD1	CASSARGVRNTEAFF	TGTGCCAGTAGCGCCAGGGGGGTAAGGAACACTGAAGCTTTCTTT
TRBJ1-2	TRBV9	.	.	CASSVLERTEANYGYTF	TGTGCCAGCAGCGTATTAGAACGGACAGAAGCTAACTATGGCTACACCTTC
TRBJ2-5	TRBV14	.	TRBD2	CASSQETSGRVLETQYF	TGTGCCAGCAGCCAAGAGACTAGCGGGAGGGTATTAGAGACCCAGTACTTC
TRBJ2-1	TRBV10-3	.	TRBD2	CAISEEIGTSVTLVQFF	TGTGCCATCAGTGAGGAAATAGGGACTAGCGTCACACTAGTGCAGTTCTTC
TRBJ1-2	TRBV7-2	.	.	CASSPETLYGYTF	TGTGCCAGCAGCCCAGAGACCCTTTATGGCTACACCTTC
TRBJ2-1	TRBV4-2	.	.	CASRSSDSSYNEQFF	TGTGCCAGCAGGAGTAGCGATAGCTCCTACAATGAGCAGTTCTTC
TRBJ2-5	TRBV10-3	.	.	CAISQGKETQYF	TGTGCCATCAGTCAGGGGAAAGAGACCCAGTACTTC
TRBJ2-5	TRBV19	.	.	CASSHREGETQYF	TGTGCCAGTAGTCACCGTGAAGGAGAGACCCAGTACTTC
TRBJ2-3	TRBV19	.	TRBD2	CATQLGTNTDTQYF	TGTGCCACTCAACTCGGGACTAACACAGATACGCAGTATTTT
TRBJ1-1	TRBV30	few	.	CAWSAPGRRAEAFF	TGTGCCTGGAGTGCCCCGGGCAGGAGGGCTGAAGCTTTCTTT
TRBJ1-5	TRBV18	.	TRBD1	CASSRTGSNQPQHF	TGTGCCAGCTCACGGACAGGTAGCAATCAGCCCCAGCATTTT
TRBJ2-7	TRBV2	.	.	CASSQGVGRGYEQYF	TGTGCCAGCAGTCAAGGGGTCGGGAGAGGTTACGAGCAGTACTTC
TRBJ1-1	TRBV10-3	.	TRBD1	CAIGGTDTEAFF	TGTGCCATCGGGGGGACAGACACTGAAGCTTTCTTT
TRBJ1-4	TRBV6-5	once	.	CASSPHATNEKLFF	TGTGCCAGCAGTCCGCATGCAACTAATGAAAAACTGTTTTTT
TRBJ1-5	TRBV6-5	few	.	CASSRQDGQPQHF	TGTGCCAGCAGTCGACAGGATGGACAGCCCCAGCATTTT
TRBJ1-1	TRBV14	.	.	CASSLGVGTEAFF	TGTGCCAGCAGCCTAGGGGTGGGCACTGAAGCTTTCTTT
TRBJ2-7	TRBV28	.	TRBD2	CASSQTSLRYEQYF	TGTGCCAGCAGTCAGACTAGCTTACGCTACGAGCAGTACTTC
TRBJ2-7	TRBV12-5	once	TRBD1	CASGLADRGAYEQYF	TGTGCTAGTGGGTTGGCGGACAGGGGAGCCTACGAGCAGTACTTC
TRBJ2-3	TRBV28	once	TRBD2	CASSLAGVVRDTQYF	TGTGCCAGCAGCCTAGCGGGAGTGGTGAGAGATACGCAGTATTTT
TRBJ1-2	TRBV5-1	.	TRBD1	CASLLQPGQGNYGYTF	TGCGCCAGCCTCCTCCAACCGGGACAGGGAAACTATGGCTACACCTTC
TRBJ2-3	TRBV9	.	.	CASSVGSVLDTQYF	TGTGCCAGCAGCGTAGGAAGCGTGCTCGATACGCAGTATTTT
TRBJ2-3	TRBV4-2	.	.	CASSQDGVGSTSTDTQYF	TGTGCCAGCAGCCAAGATGGGGTCGGCAGTACTAGCACAGATACGCAGTATTTT
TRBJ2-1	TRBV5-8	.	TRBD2	CASSLVLAGNNEQFF	TGTGCCAGCAGCTTGGTACTAGCGGGTAACAATGAGCAGTTCTTC
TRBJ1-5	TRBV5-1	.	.	CASSLVGSPGQPQHF	TGCGCCAGCAGCTTGGTAGGCAGTCCAGGACAGCCCCAGCATTTT
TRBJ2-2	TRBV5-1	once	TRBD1	CASSGDRGQYTGELFF	TGCGCCAGCAGCGGCGACAGGGGGCAGTACACCGGGGAGCTGTTTTTT
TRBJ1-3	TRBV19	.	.	CASTSGGSGNTIYF	TGTGCCAGTACCTCGGGGGGCTCTGGAAACACCATATATTTT
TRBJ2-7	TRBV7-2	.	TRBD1	CASRRPETGSSYEQYF	TGTGCCAGCAGACGACCGGAGACAGGGTCTTCCTACGAGCAGTACTTC
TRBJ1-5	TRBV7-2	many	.	CASSLEGYSNQPQHF	TGTGCCAGCAGCCTGGAGGGATATAGCAATCAGCCCCAGCATTTT
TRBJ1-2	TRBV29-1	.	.	CSAGGTVGYGYTF	TGCAGCGCTGGGGGGACGGTGGGGTATGGCTACACCTTC